The clone carrying this TCR beta chain came up many times. TCR amplification used approximately 19 PCR cycles, a constant-region primer and a V-primer adapter. Isolated mRNA underwent amplification via in vitro transcription. MiXCR, applied by TCRdb to the reads, yields one record per CDR3 protein. The table lists around 57,000 distinct CDR3 sequences, approximately 35% of them singletons, with 8% to 10% in the top ten. This CDR3 is 13 amino acids long. The germline V and J ends were trimmed by 5 bases and 8 bases, with 15 bases remaining between them. Germline CDR1 is SGHTA and CDR2 is FQGNSA. The data originate from a study of low-dose radiotherapy and immunotherapy resistance in tumors. Study in general: On cycle 1 day 1, patients started four cycles of oral aspirin 300 mg daily. TRAV- and TRBV-specific primers were used for first-strand cDNA, which covered alpha and beta chains.

Time point defined: after trial treatment. The treatment here: LDRT plus nivolumab, ipilimumab, low-dose cyclophosphamide and aspirin (RACIN trial). Donors were treated with nivolumab, ipilimumab, aspirin, and low-dose cyclophosphamide and radiotherapy. The receptor was derived from a male donor with rectosigmoid adenocarcinoma. The sample in question was PBMCs, obtained after low-dose radiotherapy plus immunotherapy. The V gene is TRBV7-2, the J gene TRBJ1-2; perhaps TRBD1 as D (5 bases). CDR3 in amino acids: CASSPVDRSGYTF. CDR3 nucleotide sequence: TGTGCCAGCAGCCCAGTCGACAGATCCGGCTACACCTTC.